Below, one TCR beta chain is given with its context. Its antigen is unidentified. Every donor contributed approximately 10 milliliters of peripheral blood by blood draw. This specimen belongs to a study of blood T cells in healthy people across ages. Study-wide findings and caveats: Expanded clonotype changes were possibly confounded by unknown donor CMV status.

The CDR3 extends over 16 amino acids. Germline loops: CDR1 KGHSH, CDR2 LQKENI. For the second PCR, which ran for about 7 to 11 cycles, a sample-barcoded 5' primer and a J-beta primer mix were used. TCRdb re-analysed the 5' RACE reads in MiXCR, keeping a single row per CDR3 protein. Seen here are about a million distinct CDR3 sequences, 45% to 60% observed once, and the top ten hold about 22%. Sequenced: blood. This clonotype was obtained from a woman aged 60-70 years in good health. The chain is built from TRBV18 and TRBJ2-5; D is unresolved. The J call is doubtful: the DNA matches TRBJ2-1 better. The CDR3 DNA follows: TGTGCCAGCTCACCACCGACAATTCTAGTAGGAGAGACCCAGTTCTTC. This gives the protein CASSPPTILVGETQFF.